This T cell receptor beta chain emerged from a study of CD8+ T cells in alopecia areata. Study-level background: A regimen of oral tofacitinib, 5 to 10 mg twice daily, was given to treated patients.

Per the germline V gene, CDR1 is SQVTM and CDR2 is ANQGSEA. The CDR3 totals 13 residues. Between the trimmed V and J ends, which lost 3 bases and 4 bases, there was a span of 13 bases. Extracted RNA was reverse transcribed, and the resulting cDNA served as sequencing template. Here immunoSEQ multiplex PCR was the method, and the copy in TCRdb shows in-frame clones only, minus some. The sample records 100,000 to 150,000 clones, roughly 50% being singletons. The material was CD8+ T cells sorted from blood, obtained at week 0. The receptor was isolated from a human donor with alopecia areata. The chain has TRBV29-1 and TRBJ2-7; unclear D gene. This CDR3 is CSVEALGGYEQYF. CDR3 nucleotide sequence: TGCAGCGTTGAGGCCCTCGGTGGTTACGAGCAGTACTTC.